Below are 19 T cell receptor beta chains sequenced from a single sample in a study of blood T cell repertoires in COVID-19. The method was immunoSEQ multiplex PCR; TCRdb's version includes in-frame clones alone and lacks a portion of them. Here the sample spans 200,000 to 300,000 clones, around 86% being singletons. The sequencing sample was made of peripheral blood. These receptors were collected from a woman in her fifties or sixties with active or convalescent COVID-19.

The chain employs TRBV18 and TRBJ1-1; tentative D call: TRBD1 (5 bases). Germline assignment: CDR1 KGHSH and CDR2 LQKENI. The V and J ends lost 3 bases and 1 base respectively, with 12 bases between them. The CDR3 covers 15 residues. CDR3 bases: TGTGCCAGCTCACCCCCGCGGGGCCCGAACACTGAAGCTTTCTTT. Amino acid sequence: CASSPPRGPNTEAFF.

The rearrangement uses TRBV7-9 and TRBJ2-3; a possible D gene is TRBD1 (7 bases). The germline V and J ends were trimmed by 5 bases and 5 bases, with 20 bases remaining between them. The CDR3 extends over 16 amino acids. From germline, CDR1 is SEHNR and CDR2 FQNEAQ (reference sequence). CDR3 DNA sequence: TGTGCCAGCAGCGGAGGCGGGACAGACGTTCGAGATACGCAGTATTTT. This sequence encodes CASSGGGTDVRDTQYF.

The chain is built from TRBV7-2 and TRBJ2-5; TRBD2 might be the D (7 bases). The CDR3 covers 17 residues. V gave up 1 base and J gave up 4 bases, with 19 bases separating them. Germline V CDR1 and CDR2: SGHTA, FQGNSA. The CDR3 spells CASSLVRGGLEVETQYF. CDR3 DNA sequence: TGTGCCAGCAGCTTAGTTCGCGGGGGCTTAGAGGTAGAGACCCAGTACTTC.

V is TRBV29-1 and J is TRBJ1-1; the D gene is possibly TRBD1 (6 bases). The CDR3 consists of 12 residues. Germline assignment: CDR1 SQVTM and CDR2 ANQGSEA. Trimming left V 6 bases short and J 11 bases short, with 19 bases between. In DNA form, the CDR3 reads TGCAGCGTGAGGGGGTCGGAAGTGAGGGCTTTCTTT. It is translated as CSVRGSEVRAFF.

This rearrangement joins TRBV3-1 (or the pseudogene TRBV3-2) to TRBJ1-5; TRBD1 is a possible D gene (5 bases). Deletions cut 0 bases from V and 5 bases from J, with 20 bases between. Germline CDR1 is LGHDT and CDR2 is YNNKEL (reference sequence). This CDR3 is built from 18 residues. The CDR3 sequence is CASSQEEAQGGIDQPQHF. CDR3 nucleotides: TGTGCCAGCAGCCAAGAGGAGGCGCAGGGAGGGATCGATCAGCCCCAGCATTTT.

The chain carries TRBV5-1 and TRBJ1-2; a possible D gene is TRBD1 (6 bases). V was pared by 2 bases and J by 4 bases, with 12 bases between. CDR1 SGHRS and CDR2 YFSETQ come from the germline V gene. The CDR3 spans 14 residues. CDR3 sequence: CASSFSDRSYGYTF. The CDR3 DNA reads TGCGCCAGCAGCTTTTCCGACAGGAGCTATGGCTACACCTTC.

A word on this clone: Other DNA variants within this sample encode the same CDR3. This chain joins TRBV29-1 and TRBJ1-2; 8 bases are a match to TRBD1. CDR1 and CDR2 from the germline V gene are SQVTM and ANQGSEA. The CDR3 runs to 12 residues. Losses at the gene ends were 7 bases for V and 4 bases for J; bases not matched to a gene: 5. The CDR3 nucleotides read TGCAGCGCCGGACAGGGAGGCTATGGCTACACCTTC. Its protein is CSAGQGGYGYTF.

The chain has TRBV19 and TRBJ2-1, with D possibly matching TRBD1 (5 bases). CDR3 length: 13 amino acids. Germline CDR1 and CDR2: LNHDA and SQIVND (reference sequence). V was trimmed by 6 bases and J by 8 bases, leaving 14 bases between them. The DNA for the CDR3 is TGTGCCAGTAGCAGGGCCACAGAGGATGAGCAGTTCTTC. Encoded protein: CASSRATEDEQFF.

The chain couples TRBV18 to TRBJ2-7; 8 nucleotides align to TRBD1. The CDR3 has 16 amino acids. V was clipped by 1 base and J by 0 bases; unmatched bases: 5. Germline V CDR1 and CDR2: KGHSH, LQKENI. CDR3 nucleotide sequence: TGTGCCAGCTCACCACAGGGGACAGGTTCCTCCTACGAGCAGTACTTC. Translated: CASSPQGTGSSYEQYF. The full variable domain, completed using reference TRBV18 and TRBJ2-7, is NAGVMQNPRHLVRRRGQEARLRCSPMKGHSHVYWYRQLPEEGLKFMVYLQKENIIDESGMPKERFSAEFPKEGPSILRIQQVVRGDSAAYFCASSPQGTGSSYEQYFGPGTRLTVT.

The chain couples TRBV6-5 to TRBJ2-1; TRBD1 agrees at 7 bases. The CDR3 consists of 14 residues. Germline V gene lookup returns CDR1 MNHEY and CDR2 SVGAGI. V trimming: 6 bases; J trimming: 8 bases; junction bases outside the gene matches: 10. The CDR3 sequence: CASRAQQGGYEQFF. CDR3 in DNA: TGTGCCAGCAGAGCCCAGCAAGGGGGCTATGAGCAGTTCTTC.

The V and J genes are TRBV7-2 and TRBJ2-2, with D tentatively TRBD1 (5 bases). Germline V gene data show CDR1 as SGHTA and CDR2 as FQGNSA. The CDR3 is 16 amino acids. V shed 2 bases and J shed 1 base, with 11 bases lying between them. In nucleotides, the CDR3 is TGTGCCAGCAGCTTAAGGGGTTCACAGAACACCGGGGAGCTGTTTTTT. Translated: CASSLRGSQNTGELFF. The entire variable domain, with the rest obtained from reference TRBV7-2 and TRBJ2-2, is as follows: GAGVSQSPSNKVTEKGKDVELRCDPISGHTALYWYRQSLGQGLEFLIYFQGNSAPDKSGLPSDRFSAERTGGSVSTLTIQRTQQEDSAVYLCASSLRGSQNTGELFFGEGSRLTVL.

This chain joins TRBV30 and TRBJ1-4; D might be TRBD1 (6 bases). Trimming took off 2 bases at V and 7 bases at J, with 14 bases between the two ends. Germline-derived CDR1 and CDR2 are GTSNPN and SVGIG (reference sequence). The CDR3 spans 14 residues. The CDR3 loop is CAWSPTGLSEKLFF. The DNA for the CDR3 is TGTGCCTGGAGTCCGACAGGCTTGAGTGAAAAACTGTTTTTT.

This clone was seen once. This chain connects TRBV6-5 to TRBJ2-7, with D tentatively TRBD1 (6 bases). The CDR3 spans 12 residues. V lost 9 bases, J lost 3 bases, and 12 bases lay in between. Germline CDR1 and CDR2: MNHEY and SVGAGI. DNA of the CDR3: TGTGCCAGGAGGGGGTCCCGCTACGAGCAGTACTTC. Its translation: CARRGSRYEQYF.

The chain uses TRBV4-3 and TRBJ1-2; 10 nucleotides match TRBD1. Germline-derived CDR1 and CDR2 are LGHNA and YSLEER. The V segment lost 3 bases and the J segment 5 bases; nucleotides outside the gene matches: 9. This CDR3 contains 16 residues. The CDR3 is CASSHPGTGDRYGYTF. Written as DNA, the CDR3 is TGCGCCAGCAGCCATCCCGGGACAGGGGATCGGTATGGCTACACCTTC.

The J gene is TRBJ1-1, the V gene TRBV11-3; D unclear. Germline V gene lookup returns CDR1 SGHNT and CDR2 YENEEA. This CDR3 region has 13 residues. Trimming took off 5 bases at V and 5 bases at J, with 12 bases between the two ends. The CDR3 nucleotides read TGTGCCAGCAGCATCCTAACGGGGACTGAAGCTTTCTTT. This encodes CASSILTGTEAFF. The full variable domain, rest sourced from reference TRBV11-3 and TRBJ1-1, is EAGVVQSPRYKIIEKKQPVAFWCNPISGHNTLYWYLQNLGQGPELLIRYENEEAVDDSQLPKDRFSAERLKGVDSTLKIQPAELGDSAVYLCASSILTGTEAFFGQGTRLTVV.

This chain uses TRBV9 with TRBJ2-2; TRBD2 matches 11 bases. V trimming: 0 bases; J trimming: 4 bases; junction bases outside the gene matches: 11. The CDR3 contains 19 residues. The germline V gene has CDR1 SGDLS and CDR2 YYNGEE. The CDR3 sequence: CASSVAPVAGGPSTGELFF. In nucleotides, the CDR3 is TGTGCCAGCAGCGTAGCGCCCGTAGCGGGGGGGCCAAGCACCGGGGAGCTGTTTTTT.

The V call is TRBV5-1, the J call TRBJ2-5; 11 positions match TRBD2. Looked up from germline, CDR1 is SGHRS and CDR2 is YFSETQ. This CDR3 contains 15 residues. The V segment lost 5 bases and the J segment 3 bases; nucleotides outside the gene matches: 6. The CDR3 here is CASSMPGLAEETQYF. The DNA of the CDR3 is TGCGCCAGCAGTATGCCGGGACTAGCGGAAGAGACCCAGTACTTC.

The chain joins TRBV18 to TRBJ2-7; 7 bases align to TRBD1. V trimming: 5 bases; J trimming: 2 bases; junction bases outside the gene matches: 6. The CDR3 loop spans 14 amino acids. The germline CDR1 and CDR2 sequences are KGHSH and LQKENI. The CDR3 here is CASSGGQVTYEQYF. The CDR3 DNA follows: TGTGCCAGCTCAGGTGGACAGGTTACCTACGAGCAGTACTTC.

CDR3 in DNA: TGCGCCAGCAGCACCGGGACAATTTGGGAGACCCAGTACTTC. Amino acid sequence: CASSTGTIWETQYF. J is TRBJ2-5 and V is TRBV5-1, with a tentative D call TRBD1 (6 bases). The CDR3 consists of 14 residues. V was cut by 4 bases and J by 5 bases, with 15 bases left in between. Germline V gene lookup returns CDR1 SGHRS and CDR2 YFSETQ.